The 3 T cell receptor beta chains listed next were all sequenced from one sample in a study of T-cell memory formation after mild COVID-19. MiXCR was run by TCRdb on the 5' RACE reads, yielding one entry per CDR3 protein. The repertoire holds 150,000 to 200,000 distinct CDR3 sequences, around 18% seen once, with 3% to 4.5% in the top ten. Sequenced input: PBMCs or a T cell subset sorted from them (not recorded which). All receptors come from a man in his late teens or twenties who had mild COVID-19 (a few samples of this study predate the infection). Cell type and time point are not known.

V usage is TRBV3-1 and J usage is TRBJ1-2, with D perhaps TRBD1 (6 bases). The germline V and J ends were trimmed by 0 bases and 4 bases, with 15 bases remaining between them. Per germline, CDR1 LGHDT and CDR2 YNNKEL (reference sequence). The length of the CDR3 is 16 residues. CDR3 bases: TGTGCCAGCAGCCAAGAAGCTGTAGGGACAAGCTATGGCTACACCTTC. It is translated as CASSQEAVGTSYGYTF.

V usage is TRBV7-2 and J usage is TRBJ1-3; D is ambiguous. V was clipped by 3 bases and J by 1 base, with 7 bases between them. Germline assignment: CDR1 SGHTA and CDR2 FQGNSA. CDR3 size: 14 residues. CDR3 amino acids: CASSLAKSGNTIYF. The CDR3 DNA is TGTGCCAGCAGCTTGGCAAAGTCTGGAAACACCATATATTTT.

The chain links TRBV7-9 to TRBJ1-1, with 9 bases identical to TRBD1. The V gene end was trimmed by 6 bases and the J gene end by 6 bases; junction bases not matched to a gene: 5. Germline-derived CDR1 and CDR2 are SEHNR and FQNEAQ (reference sequence). The CDR3 runs 13 residues. The CDR3 sequence: CASRGQGAAEAFF. The CDR3 region has the DNA TGTGCCAGCAGGGGACAGGGTGCCGCTGAAGCTTTCTTT.